This T cell receptor beta chain came from a study of cytomegalovirus exposure and HLA in healthy donors. Primers for the PCR totalled 60 Vbeta and 13 Jbeta. Produced via immunoSEQ multiplex PCR; TCRdb's table is partial and in-frame only. The table has about 99,000 clones, about 77% seen once; the top ten hold 10%. Trimming at V came to 0 bases and at J to 3 bases, leaving 15 bases not matched to a gene. This CDR3 spans 20 amino acids. Germline-derived CDR1 and CDR2 are SGHNT and YYREEE (reference sequence). Source material: PBMCs. J is TRBJ2-1 and V is TRBV5-4; 10 nucleotides line up with TRBD2. This receptor was obtained from a woman in her late teens or twenties in good health and CMV-seropositive. The CDR3 bases are TGTGCCAGCAGCTTGGAGCCCGAAACAAGGATAGCGGGAGGCTACAATGAGCAGTTCTTC. It yields the protein CASSLEPETRIAGGYNEQFF.